The clone carrying this T cell receptor (beta chain) occurred a few times. No antigen is known for it. The assay was run at deep level. Sequenced by immunoSEQ multiplex PCR; TCRdb stores in-frame clones only, minus some. The sample contains about 2 million clones, approximately 94% of which appear only once. V gave up 2 bases and J gave up 8 bases, with 13 bases separating them. The length of the CDR3 is 15 residues. Germline CDR1 MGHRA, CDR2 YSYEKL. This sample was included in a study of shared clonotypes between healthy human individuals. Study-level findings and limits: When compared with the clonotypes that were shared by all four sorted-subset donors, the non-shared clonotypes turned out to have lower generation probabilities.

CD45RO-negative, CCR7-selected cells formed the naive CD8 fraction, which excluded terminally differentiated effector memory CD45RA+ cells. Nashville, Tennessee was home to all donors, who were Caucasian adults. The rearrangement joins TRBV4-1 to TRBJ1-6, with TRBD1 as a possible D gene (6 bases). Material: naive CD8+ T cells sorted from blood. This sequence was found in a man in his late teens or twenties in good health. CDR3 protein: CASSQLHGGDSPLHF. The DNA for the CDR3 is TGCGCCAGCAGCCAACTCCACGGGGGCGATTCACCCCTCCACTTT.